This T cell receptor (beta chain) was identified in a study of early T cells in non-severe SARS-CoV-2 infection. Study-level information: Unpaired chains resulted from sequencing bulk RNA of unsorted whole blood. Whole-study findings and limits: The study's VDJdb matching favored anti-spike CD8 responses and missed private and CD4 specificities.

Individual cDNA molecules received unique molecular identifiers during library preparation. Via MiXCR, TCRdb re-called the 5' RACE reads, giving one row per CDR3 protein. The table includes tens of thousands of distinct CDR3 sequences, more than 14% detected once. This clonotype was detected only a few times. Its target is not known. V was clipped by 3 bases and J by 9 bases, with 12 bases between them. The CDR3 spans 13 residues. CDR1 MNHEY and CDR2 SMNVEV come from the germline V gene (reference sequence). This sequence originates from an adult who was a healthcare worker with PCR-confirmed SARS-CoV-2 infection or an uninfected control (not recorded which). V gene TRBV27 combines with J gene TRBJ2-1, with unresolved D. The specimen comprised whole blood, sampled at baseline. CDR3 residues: CASSFSSFGEQFF. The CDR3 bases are TGTGCCAGCAGTTTTAGTAGCTTCGGTGAGCAGTTCTTC.